This T cell receptor beta chain was recorded in a study of T cells expressing NK-cell markers. Study as a whole: Cells sorted as CD3+CD56+NKG2C+, CD3+CD56+NKG2C- and CD3+CD56-NKG2C+ T cells supplied the TCR beta repertoires. There were seven HCMV-seropositive donors and one seronegative donor among the eight sequenced. Study-wide findings and caveats: In about six donors, dominant NKG2C+ clonotypes were about 1.0-7.5% of CD8+ T cells. Topping the CD3+CD56-NKG2C+ fraction as well were these clonotypes, in a handful of donors.

TCRdb reprocessed the 5' RACE reads, with one entry per CDR3 protein and no DNA. Here the sample table reports 300,000 to 500,000 distinct CDR3 sequences. The CDR3 has 16 amino acids. The V gene's germline CDR1 is SGHVS and CDR2 FQNEAQ. Note on this clonotype: What it binds is not known.

The sequence came from a woman in her forties or fifties in good health. Sequenced input: blood T cells: a sorted CD56 or NKG2C T cell subset, CD4+ or CD8+ T cells, or bulk PBMC T cells (not recorded which). The chain carries TRBV7-8 and TRBJ2-1. CDR3 sequence reads: CASSSKGTEMYNEQFF.